A selection of T cell receptor beta chains follows, all from one sample in a study of blood T cell repertoires in COVID-19. Generated by immunoSEQ multiplex PCR, the TCRdb table keeps only in-frame clones and is missing some. The table records around 400,000 clones, under 85% of them present only once. Sequencing was carried out using PBMCs or T cells enriched from blood (not recorded which). Receptor source: a woman aged 50 to 60 who had recovered from COVID-19. CDR3s include the opening cysteine and the closing phenylalanine or tryptophan. The D gene is left open where the match is weak. Clone size is given for some rows only: seen once, a few or many times, or a class if the clone is expanded.

J	D	V	size	DNA	CDR3
TRBJ1-4	TRBD1	TRBV6-5	once	TGTGCCAGCAGTTCCCAGCCGGGACAGGGAATGGCAAAACTGTTTTTT	CASSSQPGQGMAKLFF
TRBJ2-7	TRBD2	TRBV10-3	-	TGTGCCATCAGCCCCATAGCGGGAGTGGGCGAGCAGTACTTC	CAISPIAGVGEQYF
TRBJ1-4	TRBD1	TRBV5-1	-	TGCGCCAGCACCCAGGGGGCGCGTACTAATGAAAAACTGTTTTTT	CASTQGARTNEKLFF
TRBJ2-7	TRBD1	TRBV19	-	TGTGCCAGTAGTATGGCCCGCAGGGGGCTGGACGAGCAGTACTTC	CASSMARRGLDEQYF
TRBJ2-1	TRBD2	TRBV6-2/TRBV6-3	-	TGTGCCAGCAGTTACGGGCCTAGCGGATATGAGCAGTTCTTC	CASSYGPSGYEQFF
TRBJ1-1	-	TRBV6-5	once	TGTGCCAGCAGTAATGGCGGATGGGACACTGAAGCTTTCTTT	CASSNGGWDTEAFF
TRBJ2-7	TRBD2	TRBV18	-	TGTGCCAGCTCACGTGCCGGGACTAGCGACTCCTACGAGCAGTACTTC	CASSRAGTSDSYEQYF
TRBJ1-4	-	TRBV15	-	TGTGCCACCAGCAGAGAAATCGCGGGGGGGGCAACTAATGAAAAACTGTTTTTT	CATSREIAGGATNEKLFF
TRBJ2-1	-	TRBV5-6	once	TGTGCCAGCAGCTTGGGGGCAGGGCAGGGTCTTAGCTATGAGCAGTTCTTC	CASSLGAGQGLSYEQFF
TRBJ1-6	-	TRBV10-3	-	TGTGCCATCAGCTCCCGACAGATCTATAATTCACCCCTCCACTTT	CAISSRQIYNSPLHF
TRBJ2-7	-	TRBV20-1	few	TGCAGTGCTACATCAGGGCACGAGCAGTACTTC	CSATSGHEQYF
TRBJ1-1	-	TRBV9	-	TGTGCCAGCAGCGTAGGTCCTTTGAACACTGAAGCTTTCTTT	CASSVGPLNTEAFF
TRBJ1-1	-	TRBV27	-	TGTGCCAGCAGTTCCCGGGTTTGGACTGAAGCTTTCTTT	CASSSRVWTEAFF
TRBJ2-1	-	TRBV6-2/TRBV6-3	once	TGTGCCAGCAGTTACGGGCAGTACAATGAGCAGTTCTTC	CASSYGQYNEQFF
TRBJ1-5	-	TRBV6-5	once	TGTGCCAGCAGTTACTCGAGGCCCCCTCCGGCCCAGCCCCAGCATTTT	CASSYSRPPPAQPQHF
TRBJ2-7	TRBD1	TRBV5-6	-	TGTGCCAGCGGGGACAGGGGGCGGTACGAGCAGTACTTC	CASGDRGRYEQYF
TRBJ1-2	-	TRBV10-2	-	TGCGCCAGCAGTGAGGCGACAGGAGTTGCCTATGGCTACACCTTC	CASSEATGVAYGYTF
TRBJ2-3	-	TRBV18	-	TGTGCCAGCTCACCAAGGCAGGGCAGAGATACGCAGTATTTT	CASSPRQGRDTQYF
TRBJ2-7	-	TRBV11-2	-	TGTGCCAGCAGCATCCTCCCTCAGGGAAAGTACGAGCAGTACTTC	CASSILPQGKYEQYF
TRBJ2-7	TRBD1	TRBV5-1	-	TGCGCCAGCAGCTTGGCTCAGGACAGGGGATACGAGCAGTACTTC	CASSLAQDRGYEQYF
TRBJ2-3	TRBD2	TRBV5-1	-	TGCGCCAGCAGCTTACTAGCGGGAGGGCCGTCGGCAGATACGCAGTATTTT	CASSLLAGGPSADTQYF
TRBJ2-3	TRBD2	TRBV2	-	TGTGCCAGCAGTGTTGAGGGACTAGCGGGAGTAGATACGCAGTATTTT	CASSVEGLAGVDTQYF
TRBJ2-1	-	TRBV12-3/TRBV12-4	-	TGTGCCAGCAGACTTAGTGGCAATGAGCAGTTCTTC	CASRLSGNEQFF
TRBJ1-3	TRBD1	TRBV4-1	-	TGCGCCAGCAGCCGTGGACAGGGGACTGGAAACACCATATATTTT	CASSRGQGTGNTIYF
TRBJ2-2	-	TRBV6-5	-	TGTGCCAGCAAATCTAAGGACAAAATAAGAGGGGAGCTGTTTTTT	CASKSKDKIRGELFF
TRBJ2-7	-	TRBV6-5	-	TGTGCCAGCTTCGGCAGGGCCTACGAGCAGTACTTC	CASFGRAYEQYF
TRBJ1-4	-	TRBV7-2	-	TGTGCCAGCAGCTTAGAAGGTGTAGGGGCCCTCGGGAAACTGTTTTTT	CASSLEGVGALGKLFF
TRBJ1-2	-	TRBV6-2/TRBV6-3	-	TGTGCCAGCAGTTACTGGGGGGAGCGTGATGGCTACACCTTC	CASSYWGERDGYTF
TRBJ1-5	TRBD1	TRBV4-1	-	TGCGCCAGCAGCCAAACCGGGACAGGCGGTCAGGAGGCCCAGCATTTT	CASSQTGTGGQEAQHF
TRBJ1-5	TRBD1	TRBV7-2	few	TGTGCCAGCAGCTCGGACAGGGTTCAGCCCCAGCATTTT	CASSSDRVQPQHF
TRBJ2-5	TRBD2	TRBV7-9	-	TGTGCCAGCAGCTTAAGTTTAGCGGGAGGGCCGGACCAGTACTTC	CASSLSLAGGPDQYF
TRBJ2-1	-	TRBV6-1	-	TGTGCCAGCAGTGAGCGTAGCGGAGTTGCTTCCAATGAGCAGTTCTTC	CASSERSGVASNEQFF
TRBJ1-5	-	TRBV9	-	TGTGCCAGCAGCGCGGGGGGAGGTCATCAGCCCCAGCATTTT	CASSAGGGHQPQHF
TRBJ1-1	-	TRBV5-1	few	TGCGCCAGCAGCGTGACAGGGAACACTGAAGCTTTCTTT	CASSVTGNTEAFF
TRBJ1-4	-	TRBV29-1	-	TGCAGCGTCCTGGACAGCGTTAATGAAAAACTGTTTTTT	CSVLDSVNEKLFF
TRBJ2-7	-	TRBV30	-	TGTGCCTGGGTGGGGGGGACATCCTCCTACGAGCAGTACTTC	CAWVGGTSSYEQYF
TRBJ1-6	TRBD1	TRBV15	-	TGTGCCACCAGCAGAGATACAGGGGATTCACCCCTCCACTTT	CATSRDTGDSPLHF
TRBJ2-2	-	TRBV11-3	-	TGTGCCACCCGGGGAGACACCGGGGAGCTGTTTTTT	CATRGDTGELFF
TRBJ1-1	-	TRBV2	-	TGTGCCAGCAGTTTGTCACCCGGGATGAACACTGAAGCTTTCTTT	CASSLSPGMNTEAFF
TRBJ1-2	-	TRBV4-1	-	TGCGCCAGCAGCCAAGCCGGACAGCGAGAGTATGGCTACACCTTC	CASSQAGQREYGYTF
TRBJ1-6	-	TRBV18	-	TGTGCCAGCTCACCATTCGGCACCGGGGATTCACCCCTCCACTTT	CASSPFGTGDSPLHF
TRBJ2-7	-	TRBV4-3	few	TGCGCCAGCAGCCAAGATGTCGGGGGATCCTTCTCCGAGCAGTACTTC	CASSQDVGGSFSEQYF
TRBJ1-1	TRBD1	TRBV6-5	-	TGTGCCAGCAGTCGACAGGGGGCCGCGAACACTGAAGCTTTCTTT	CASSRQGAANTEAFF
TRBJ2-7	TRBD1	TRBV28	once	TGTGCCAGCACCGGGACAGGGGGTTTATACGAGCAGTACTTC	CASTGTGGLYEQYF
TRBJ1-5	-	TRBV5-1	-	TGCGCCAGCAGCCCGGACCAGGGCATGCAGCCCCAGCATTTT	CASSPDQGMQPQHF
TRBJ1-1	TRBD1	TRBV12-3/TRBV12-4	-	TGTGCCAGCAGTTTAGGACAGGGAACTGAAGCTTTCTTT	CASSLGQGTEAFF
TRBJ1-5	TRBD1	TRBV2	-	TGTGCCAGCAGACCCGGGACAGGGAGGTTTCAGCCCCAGCATTTT	CASRPGTGRFQPQHF
TRBJ1-4	-	TRBV7-2	few	TGTGCCAGCAGCCGTCTGAGAGAAAAACTGTTTTTT	CASSRLREKLFF
TRBJ2-3	TRBD2	TRBV5-6	-	TGTGCCAGCAGCTTGAGGACTAGCGGGGTTTCCGGCACAGATACGCAGTATTTT	CASSLRTSGVSGTDTQYF
TRBJ2-1	TRBD1	TRBV5-1	-	TGCGCCAGTCGCCTGAGGACAGGGAACGCGAATGAGCAGTTCTTC	CASRLRTGNANEQFF
TRBJ2-7	TRBD2	TRBV12-3/TRBV12-4	-	TGTGCCAGCAGTCTAGCGGGAGAATACGAGCAGTACTTC	CASSLAGEYEQYF
TRBJ2-7	-	TRBV4-1	-	TGCGCCAGCAGCCAAGAGGGGGCTAGCGGTCTCTACGAGCAGTACTTC	CASSQEGASGLYEQYF
TRBJ1-1	TRBD1	TRBV7-9	few	TGTGCCAGCAGCCAGACAGGGGGCGCCCCTGAAGCTTTCTTT	CASSQTGGAPEAFF